What follows are 12 T cell receptor beta chains derived from one specimen sequenced in a study of blood T cell repertoires in COVID-19. Sequenced by immunoSEQ multiplex PCR; TCRdb stores in-frame clones only, minus some. The sample lists roughly 280,000 clones, 86% occurring once. Sequencing was performed on peripheral blood. Receptor source: a man younger than 35 with active or convalescent COVID-19.

This clone appeared once. The CDR3 sequence: CASSLGASNTGELFF. CDR3 nucleotide sequence: TGCGCCAGCAGCTTGGGGGCGAGTAACACCGGGGAGCTGTTTTTT. The chain uses TRBV5-1 and TRBJ2-2; D gene unclear. The CDR3 length is 15 residues. Per germline, CDR1 SGHRS and CDR2 YFSETQ. The V end was cut by 0 bases, the J end by 2 bases, with 8 bases between.

The rearrangement joins TRBV5-6 to TRBJ1-4; 8 bases line up with TRBD1. Germline V CDR1 and CDR2: SGHDT, YYEEEE. The J segment lost 7 bases and the V segment lost 4 bases, leaving 6 bases of the junction unmatched. This CDR3 region has 14 residues. CDR3 DNA: TGTGCCAGCAGCCTGACAGGGGTAGGTGAAAAACTGTTTTTT. Amino acid sequence: CASSLTGVGEKLFF.

The chain employs TRBV5-4 and TRBJ1-4; a weak D match, TRBD1 (5 bases). This CDR3 is built from 14 residues. Germline CDR1 reads SGHNT; CDR2 reads YYREEE (reference sequence). V was clipped by 9 bases and J by 6 bases, with 18 bases between them. CDR3 protein: CATANAGGDEKLFF. As DNA, the CDR3 is TGTGCCACCGCGAATGCGGGGGGGGATGAAAAACTGTTTTTT.

This chain uses TRBV18 with TRBJ2-1; TRBD2 is a possible D gene (6 bases). The germline V gene encodes CDR1 KGHSH and CDR2 LQKENI. The CDR3 spans 17 residues. The V gene lost 1 base and the J gene lost 7 bases, with 20 bases spanning the gap. DNA of the CDR3: TGTGCCAGCTCACCACAAGTTGTTAGCGGAGTTCGGAATGAGCAGTTCTTC. This gives the protein CASSPQVVSGVRNEQFF.

V is TRBV1 and J is TRBJ2-3; no DNA check was done on the table's D call, TRBD2. TRBV1 has pseudogene status. This CDR3 is 15 amino acids long. The CDR3 region has the DNA TGCACCAGCAGCCAGGGACTAGCGGGAGTGGATACGCAGTATTTT. It translates to CTSSQGLAGVDTQYF.

This chain joins TRBV30 and TRBJ2-7, with TRBD1 matching over 10 bases. Germline trimming cut 0 bases from V and 9 bases from J; bases unmatched to any gene: 8. The V gene's germline CDR1 is GTSNPN and CDR2 SVGIG (reference sequence). The CDR3 runs 14 residues. CDR3 bases: TGTGCCTGGAGTGTGGACAGGGGGACTCTTGGGCAGTACTTC. Residues: CAWSVDRGTLGQYF.

The V call is TRBV9, the J call TRBJ2-7, with 9 bases matching TRBD1. The CDR3 spans 14 residues. The ends lost 5 bases at V and 3 bases at J; junction bases unmatched: 6. In germline, CDR1 is SGDLS, CDR2 YYNGEE. The CDR3 here is CASSQGQGLYEQYF. The DNA for the CDR3 is TGTGCCAGCAGTCAGGGACAGGGTCTCTACGAGCAGTACTTC.

The chain uses TRBV7-2 and TRBJ2-3; the D is unclear. This CDR3 region has 13 residues. Per germline, CDR1 SGHTA and CDR2 FQGNSA. V lost 1 base and J lost 4, with 6 bases in between. DNA for the CDR3: TGTGCCAGCAGCTTAGTAGACTCAGATACGCAGTATTTT. This gives the protein CASSLVDSDTQYF. Full variable domain (rest looked up from reference TRBV7-2 and TRBJ2-3): GAGVSQSPSNKVTEKGKDVELRCDPISGHTALYWYRQSLGQGLEFLIYFQGNSAPDKSGLPSDRFSAERTGGSVSTLTIQRTQQEDSAVYLCASSLVDSDTQYFGPGTRLTVL.

In the case of this clone: Other DNA variants within this sample encode the same CDR3. The chain uses TRBV12-3 or TRBV12-4 and TRBJ1-3; a possible D gene is TRBD1 (5 bases). The V end lost 6 bases, the J end lost 2 bases, and 8 bases lay between the germline ends. There are 13 residues in the CDR3. The CDR3 bases are TGTGCCAGCAGCACAGGAGCTGGAAACACCATATATTTT. Protein product: CASSTGAGNTIYF.

J is TRBJ2-3 and V is TRBV4-2; possibly TRBD2 for D (6 bases). There are 17 residues in the CDR3. Per the germline V gene, CDR1 is LGHNA and CDR2 is YNFKEQ. Between the trimmed V and J ends, which lost 4 bases and 2 bases, there was a span of 19 bases. The CDR3: CASSPRVRGLHTDTQYF. In DNA, the CDR3 is TGTGCCAGCAGCCCGCGCGTGCGGGGACTTCACACAGATACGCAGTATTTT.

A remark on this clone: The sample contains more than one DNA sequence encoding this CDR3. The chain has TRBV12-3 or TRBV12-4 and TRBJ1-2, with a tentative D call TRBD1 (6 bases). The CDR3 has 12 amino acids. The V end was cut by 5 bases, the J end by 6 bases, with 10 bases between. This CDR3 reads CASSPTGHGYTF. The CDR3 DNA is TGTGCCAGCAGTCCCACAGGGCATGGCTACACCTTC.

The chain recombines TRBV4-1 with TRBJ2-3, with TRBD2 matching 10 bases. The CDR3 has 19 residues. Trimming at V came to 0 bases and at J to 2 bases, leaving 11 bases not matched to a gene. CDR1 is MGHRA, CDR2 YSYEKL, per germline. In nucleotides, the CDR3 is TGCGCCAGCAGCCAAGAGTCTTCAGTAGCGGGGGGCCTCACAGATACGCAGTATTTT. Its translation: CASSQESSVAGGLTDTQYF.